A selection of T cell receptor beta chains follows, all from one sample in a study of T cell changes during pregnancy in multiple sclerosis. Profiled with immunoSEQ multiplex PCR; TCRdb holds only in-frame clones, not every one. The repertoire consists of approximately 100,000 clones, with roughly nine tenths occurring once and the leading ten covering less than 4.5%. The input for sequencing was peripheral blood, taken after pregnancy. These receptors came from a female donor with multiple sclerosis, enrolled in a pregnancy study. Each CDR3 is given without its conserved first and last residue.

v_gene	j_gene	CDR3aa
TRBV2	TRBJ2-2	ASKRTGGAGELF
TRBV7-2	TRBJ1-2	ASSLVSNYGYT
TRBV19	TRBJ1-5	ASSAQTASPQH
TRBV10-3	TRBJ2-5	AIRSGGGETQY
TRBV9	TRBJ1-5	ASSVGGQAGNQPQH
TRBV18	TRBJ2-2	ASSPQQANTGELF
TRBV11-3	TRBJ2-1	ASSRTSGGAMMGEQF
TRBV29-1	TRBJ2-4	SAVRGGADIQY
TRBV6-1	TRBJ2-1	ASSHKSSYNEQF
TRBV2	TRBJ1-5	ASSGGQHSNQPQH
TRBV18	TRBJ1-5	ASSPGGIQPQH
TRBV9	TRBJ1-3	ASSGWDSSGNTIY
TRBV6-6	TRBJ2-5	ASSYPGTQY
TRBV7-6	TRBJ2-1	ASSRPSEGGSNEQF
TRBV21-1	TRBJ1-5	ASSKARNRVARSNQPQH
TRBV4-2	TRBJ2-1	ASSQRLAGDPGAGYNEQF
TRBV5-1	TRBJ2-3	ASSLEGQGTDTQY
TRBV5-4	TRBJ2-7	ASSFQGSYEQY
TRBV13	TRBJ1-1	ASSLRGNTEAF
TRBV5-1	TRBJ2-7	ASGDGASEEQY
TRBV7-2	TRBJ1-4	ASSLTGRGNEKLF
TRBV6-4	TRBJ1-5	ASSGGVPDQPQH
TRBV18	TRBJ2-1	ASSPGTPNHEQF
TRBV30	TRBJ2-7	AWSRGGPSSSYEQY
TRBV15	TRBJ1-5	ATSTTIQNQPQH
TRBV27	TRBJ2-7	ASSPQVVSEQY
TRBV6-1	TRBJ1-1	ASSEVAVAEAF
TRBV27	TRBJ1-1	ASSLSALEEAF
TRBV21-1	TRBJ1-3	ASSKAGHRFGNTIY
TRBV5-4	TRBJ1-2	ASSSPRDRINYGYT
TRBV9	TRBJ1-6	ASSVVGNSPLH
TRBV12-5	TRBJ2-1	ASGLVTAGGSSYNEQF
TRBV9	TRBJ1-1	ASSTGTGLEAF
TRBV7-8	TRBJ2-7	ASSLGSGVSREQY
TRBV7-7	TRBJ2-1	ASRRAGSSYNEQF
TRBV7-9	TRBJ1-4	ASNWGDDGAEKLF